The clone carrying this TCR beta chain is a singleton in its sample. This entry belongs to a study of blood T cell repertoires in COVID-19. V lost 4 bases and J 1 base, leaving 14 bases between the germline ends. The germline V gene encodes CDR1 SGHTA and CDR2 FQGTGA. The CDR3 runs 17 residues. Sequenced by immunoSEQ multiplex PCR; TCRdb stores in-frame clones only, minus some. The repertoire includes 150,000 or so clones, more than 85% of them detected once, and roughly 2% sits in the top ten. Followed longitudinally, the Seattle patients had been enrolled during active infection. Sequenced: peripheral blood. The clonotype was recovered from a woman in her fifties or sixties with COVID-19, enrolled during active disease. The rearrangement links TRBV7-3 to TRBJ2-6; the D is unclear. CDR3 coding DNA: TGTGCCAGCAGCTCCCTCCCCCCCTATTCTGGGGCCAACGTCCTGACTTTC. As protein: CASSSLPPYSGANVLTF.